These 25 T cell receptor beta chains were all obtained from the same sample, sequenced in a study of T cells in Graves' hyperthyroidism and ophthalmopathy. TCR beta CDR3 region amplification was performed from RNA transcripts. HTBI primers drove first-round RT-PCR of the TCR CDR3. TCRdb reprocessed the multiplex PCR reads via MiXCR and lists one record per CDR3 protein. The sample lists around 99,000 distinct CDR3 sequences; more than 15% were seen once. The specimen was blood. The source of these receptors is a woman aged 45-65 years with Graves' hyperthyroidism.

This clonotype was observed at least ten times. This rearrangement joins TRBV11-2 to TRBJ2-7, with TRBD1 matching 8 bases. CDR1 is SGHAT and CDR2 is FQNNGV in the germline V gene. V gave up 5 bases and J gave up 3 bases; unmatched junction bases: 15. The CDR3 is 17 amino acids. The CDR3 DNA reads TGTGCCAGCAGCCTACCCCGGACAGGGACTGCCTACTACGAGCAGTACTTC. Amino acid sequence: CASSLPRTGTAYYEQYF.

This clonotype was detected ten times or more. The rearrangement uses TRBV30 and TRBJ2-5, with TRBD2 matching over 10 bases. V lost 5 bases to trimming and J lost 2 bases; unmatched junction nucleotides: 5. CDR1 is GTSNPN, CDR2 SVGIG, per germline (reference sequence). The CDR3 spans 14 residues. The CDR3 spells CAWGGTSVQETQYF. CDR3 DNA: TGTGCCTGGGGGGGGACTAGCGTACAAGAGACCCAGTACTTC.

The chain employs TRBV27 and TRBJ1-2; 8 positions agree with TRBD1. After removal of 6 bases from V and 6 bases from J, the junction contained 6 bases not matched to a gene. Per the germline V gene, CDR1 is MNHEY and CDR2 is SMNVEV (reference sequence). The CDR3 spans 13 residues. Here the CDR3 reads CASSLTTGDGYTF. For the CDR3, the DNA is TGTGCCAGCAGCCTCACGACAGGGGATGGCTACACCTTC.

This clonotype was detected many times. The chain links TRBV20-1 to TRBJ2-3, with 11 nucleotides matching TRBD2. Trimming took 6 bases from V and 2 from J; bases not matched to a gene: 7. Germline V gives CDR1 DFQATT, CDR2 SNEGSKA (reference sequence). This CDR3 contains 15 residues. Written as DNA, the CDR3 is TGCAGTGCCACCACTAGCGGGAGCTCCACAGATACGCAGTATTTT. Protein sequence: CSATTSGSSTDTQYF.

This clonotype was seen many times. The genes are TRBV19 and TRBJ1-4; 7 bases are shared with TRBD1. J lost 7 bases, V lost 3 bases, and 11 bases had no gene match. The CDR3 runs 16 residues. CDR1 is LNHDA and CDR2 is SQIVND in the germline V gene (reference sequence). CDR3 DNA: TGTGCCAGTAGTATGAAAAGGGGGCATCGGGGTGAAAAACTGTTTTTT. As protein: CASSMKRGHRGEKLFF.

This clonotype was observed at least ten times. The J gene is TRBJ2-1, the V gene TRBV5-1; 8 bases match TRBD2. V was clipped by 0 bases and J by 7 bases; unmatched bases: 9. Germline CDR1 and CDR2: SGHRS and YFSETQ. The CDR3 has 16 amino acids. CDR3 coding DNA: TGCGCCAGCAGCTTGGGACTAGCGATAGGGGGGAATGAGCAGTTCTTC. Translating it yields CASSLGLAIGGNEQFF.

The gene calls are TRBV6-1 and TRBJ1-1; a weak D match, TRBD1 (5 bases). Germline assignment: CDR1 MNHNS and CDR2 SASEGT. The V end was cut by 2 bases, the J end by 3 bases, with 10 bases between. The CDR3 covers 14 residues. CDR3 amino acids: CASSERQLYTEAFF. In DNA, the CDR3 is TGTGCCAGCAGTGAACGACAGTTATACACTGAAGCTTTCTTT.

This clonotype was observed a handful of times. The V and J genes are TRBV20-1 and TRBJ2-7; TRBD2 matches at 11 bases. The CDR3 is made up of 16 amino acids. Germline values: CDR1 DFQATT, CDR2 SNEGSKA (reference sequence). V was pared by 6 bases and J by 2 bases, with 12 bases of the junction left unmatched. The chain's CDR3 is CSAPGTGTSGTYEQYF. Here the CDR3 DNA reads TGCAGTGCCCCCGGGACCGGGACTAGCGGAACCTACGAGCAGTACTTC.

The chain combines TRBV6-1 with TRBJ2-1; the match to TRBD2 covers 7 bases. CDR1 is MNHNS and CDR2 is SASEGT in the germline V gene. The CDR3 spans 12 residues. Trimming cost V 8 bases and J 16 bases; bases outside gene matches: 14. CDR3 nucleotides: TGTGCCAGCGAGGGTTGGGGGACTAATGACTTCTTC. Protein sequence: CASEGWGTNDFF.

The chain joins TRBV20-1 to TRBJ2-1, with 16 positions matching TRBD2. V lost 6 bases, J lost 10 bases, and 9 bases stayed unmatched. In germline, CDR1 is DFQATT, CDR2 SNEGSKA (reference sequence). CDR3 length: 15 amino acids. The CDR3 DNA follows: TGCAGTGCAAAACCGGGACTAGCGGGGGGGCGGGAGCAGTTCTTC. This sequence encodes CSAKPGLAGGREQFF.

This clonotype appeared many times. This chain joins TRBV5-1 and TRBJ2-7; D unclear. Deletions cut 1 base from V and 3 bases from J, with 17 bases between. This CDR3 contains 16 residues. Germline V gene sequence: CDR1 SGHRS, CDR2 YFSETQ. The CDR3 region has the DNA TGCGCCAGCAGCTTGAACACCTACGGGCCGAACTACGAGCAGTACTTC. Residues: CASSLNTYGPNYEQYF.

Ten or more counts support this clonotype. The chain employs TRBV20-1 and TRBJ2-7, with D perhaps given as TRBD1 or TRBD2 (6 bases each). V was cut by 5 bases and J by 4 bases, with 21 bases left in between. Per the germline V gene, CDR1 is DFQATT and CDR2 is SNEGSKA (reference sequence). The length of the CDR3 is 15 residues. The CDR3, as DNA: TGCAGTGCTCCCTCCGACGGGGGACATCCTTACGAGCAGTACGTC. Translation gives CSAPSDGGHPYEQYV.

The CDR3 nucleotides read TGTGCCAGCAGCCTTATACAGGGGCTGAACACTGAAGCTTTCTTT. Its protein is CASSLIQGLNTEAFF. The chain joins TRBV27 to TRBJ1-1; 7 bases fit TRBD1. Trimming removed 6 bases from V and 0 bases from J; junction bases left unmatched: 7. This CDR3 region has 15 residues. Germline V gene data show CDR1 as MNHEY and CDR2 as SMNVEV (reference sequence).

The chain employs TRBV7-9 and TRBJ2-6, with 9 bases aligning to TRBD1. This CDR3 comprises 17 residues. CDR1 and CDR2 from the germline V gene are SEHNR and FQNEAQ (reference sequence). The V and J ends lost 5 bases and 1 base, in that order; junction bases with no gene match: 6. The CDR3, as DNA: TGTGCCAGCAGCCGTGGACAGGGGCGATCTGGGGCCAACGTCCTGACTTTC. It translates to CASSRGQGRSGANVLTF.

In its sample, this clonotype was seen many times. The chain uses TRBV29-1 and TRBJ2-2; unclear D gene. Per germline, CDR1 SQVTM and CDR2 ANQGSEA. Trimming took off 4 bases at V and 0 bases at J, with 9 bases between the two ends. This CDR3 is built from 14 residues. CDR3 region: CSVGHNANTGELFF. The CDR3 bases are TGCAGCGTTGGCCACAACGCGAACACCGGGGAGCTGTTTTTT.

The sample holds many counts of this clonotype. In nucleotides, the CDR3 is TGCAGTGCTAGCCGACTAGCGGCCAATGAGCAGTTCTTC. Amino acid sequence: CSASRLAANEQFF. This chain connects TRBV20-1 to TRBJ2-1; 9 bases align to TRBD2. Germline V lookup: CDR1 DFQATT, CDR2 SNEGSKA (reference sequence). Losses at the gene ends were 3 bases for V and 6 bases for J; bases not matched to a gene: 3. This CDR3 spans 13 amino acids.

This clonotype showed up many times. V usage is TRBV30 and J usage is TRBJ2-2; weak D call: TRBD2 (5 bases). The length of the CDR3 is 13 residues. Germline assignment: CDR1 GTSNPN and CDR2 SVGIG (reference sequence). The ends were cut back, 2 bases at V and 4 bases at J, with 8 bases in the middle. The CDR3 here is CAWSTGSTGELFF. In DNA, the CDR3 is TGTGCCTGGAGTACGGGGAGCACCGGGGAGCTGTTTTTT.

This clonotype was seen at least ten times. This chain uses TRBV18 with TRBJ2-1, with D possibly matching TRBD2 (6 bases). This CDR3 is built from 15 residues. Germline CDR1 and CDR2: KGHSH and LQKENI. V lost 3 bases to trimming and J lost 3 bases, with 12 bases between them. CDR3 protein: CASSPSREVYNEQFF. DNA for the CDR3: TGTGCCAGCTCACCTTCCAGGGAGGTCTACAATGAGCAGTTCTTC.

This clonotype was seen ten or more times. CDR3 region: CASSLVGGRGKDGYTF. CDR3 coding DNA: TGTGCCAGCAGCTTAGTAGGCGGCAGGGGCAAGGATGGCTACACCTTC. J is TRBJ1-2 and V is TRBV7-9; D possibly corresponds to TRBD1 (6 bases). V was trimmed by 1 base and J by 6 bases, leaving 18 bases between them. The CDR3 is 16 residues long. Germline V gene sequence: CDR1 SEHNR, CDR2 FQNEAQ (reference sequence).

This clonotype was seen many times. The rearrangement uses TRBV28 and TRBJ2-7; 10 bases align to TRBD1. CDR3 length: 14 residues. V trimming: 6 bases; J trimming: 7 bases; junction bases outside the gene matches: 9. Looked up from germline, CDR1 is MDHEN and CDR2 is SYDVKM. The CDR3 sequence: CASSLTGTGDEQYF. CDR3 in DNA: TGTGCCAGCAGCCTAACCGGGACAGGGGATGAGCAGTACTTC. Full variable domain (rest looked up from reference TRBV28 and TRBJ2-7): DVKVTQSSRYLVKRTGEKVFLECVQDMDHENMFWYRQDPGLGLRLIYFSYDVKMKEKGDIPEGYSVSREKKERFSLILESASTNQTSMYLCASSLTGTGDEQYFGPGTRLTVT.

This clonotype occurred many times. The chain combines TRBV2 with TRBJ1-3; D is unclear. Trimming removed 7 bases at V and 2 bases at J, with 9 bases between. Germline CDR1 and CDR2: SNHLY and FYNNEI. This CDR3 has 13 residues. CDR3 nucleotide sequence: TGTGCCAGCACCAGGAGTGCTGGAAACACCATATATTTT. Amino acids: CASTRSAGNTIYF.

This clonotype was detected ten times or more. The V call is TRBV7-2, the J call TRBJ2-7, with TRBD2 identical over 7 bases. This CDR3 has 14 residues. The germline gives CDR1 SGHTA, CDR2 FQGNSA. The junction had 3 bases not matched to a gene; V was cut back by 1 base and J by 3 bases. The CDR3 here is CASSLGGSRYEQYF. The CDR3 nucleotides are TGTGCCAGCAGCTTAGGCGGGAGTCGCTACGAGCAGTACTTC. The whole variable domain, filled in from reference TRBV7-2 and TRBJ2-7, reads GAGVSQSPSNKVTEKGKDVELRCDPISGHTALYWYRQSLGQGLEFLIYFQGNSAPDKSGLPSDRFSAERTGGSVSTLTIQRTQQEDSAVYLCASSLGGSRYEQYFGPGTRLTVT.

This clonotype occurred a few times. The chain joins TRBV5-6 to TRBJ1-6; 7 nucleotides align to TRBD1. V was pared by 0 bases and J by 10 bases, with 7 bases of the junction left unmatched. CDR3 size: 15 residues. Germline values: CDR1 SGHDT, CDR2 YYEEEE. CDR3 DNA sequence: TGTGCCAGCAGCTTGGGGGACAGTATATTATCACCCCTCCACTTT. This gives the protein CASSLGDSILSPLHF. The complete variable domain, with remaining parts taken from reference TRBV5-6 and TRBJ1-6, reads DAGVTQSPTHLIKTRGQQVTLRCSPKSGHDTVSWYQQALGQGPQFIFQYYEEEERQRGNFPDRFSGHQFPNYSSELNVNALLLGDSALYLCASSLGDSILSPLHFGNGTRLTVT.

This clonotype was recorded many times. The chain employs TRBV15 and TRBJ2-7, with TRBD2 as a possible D gene (7 bases). Germline assignment: CDR1 LNHNV and CDR2 YYDKDF (reference sequence). CDR3 length: 17 residues. Trimming stripped 0 bases from V and 0 bases from J, with 15 bases between. The CDR3 protein is CATSREGGRFPSYEQYV. As DNA, the CDR3 is TGTGCCACCAGCAGAGAGGGGGGGCGGTTTCCCTCCTACGAGCAGTACGTC.

The sample holds many counts of this clonotype. The rearrangement uses TRBV15 and TRBJ2-7, with 11 bases matching TRBD2. Germline CDR1 reads LNHNV; CDR2 reads YYDKDF (reference sequence). The CDR3 spans 18 residues. V trimming: 0 bases; J trimming: 5 bases; junction bases outside the gene matches: 12. The CDR3 here is CATSRDQDKLAGVHEQYF. The CDR3 DNA reads as TGTGCCACCAGCAGAGATCAGGACAAACTAGCGGGAGTTCACGAGCAGTACTTC.